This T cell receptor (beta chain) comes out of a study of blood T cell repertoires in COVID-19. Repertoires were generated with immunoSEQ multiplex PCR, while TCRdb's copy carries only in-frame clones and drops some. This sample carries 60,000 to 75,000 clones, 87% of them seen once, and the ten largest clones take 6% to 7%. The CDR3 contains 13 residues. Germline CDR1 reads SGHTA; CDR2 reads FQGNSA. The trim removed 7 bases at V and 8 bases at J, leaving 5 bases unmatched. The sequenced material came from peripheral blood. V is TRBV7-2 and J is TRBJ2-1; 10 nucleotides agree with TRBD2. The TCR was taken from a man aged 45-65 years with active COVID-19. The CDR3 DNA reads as TGTGCCAGCACTAGCGGGGGATACGATGAGCAGTTCTTC. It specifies CASTSGGYDEQFF.